Following are 5 T cell receptor beta chains from one sample sequenced in a study of blood T cells in healthy people across ages. A second PCR, run for roughly 6 to 11 cycles, used a sample-barcoded 5' primer plus a J-beta primer mix. TCRdb called the 5' RACE reads again in MiXCR, with one record for every CDR3 protein. The sample contains over 1,500,000 distinct CDR3 sequences, roughly 50% of which appear only once. The material sequenced was blood. The receptors shown here come from a woman between 40 and 55 years old in good health.

The CDR3 region has the DNA TGTGCCAGCAGCTTAGGTGGTGCGGGGCGGTCCTACAATGAGCAGTTCTTC. Translating gives CASSLGGAGRSYNEQFF. The chain employs TRBV11-3 and TRBJ2-1; the D gene is possibly TRBD2 (6 bases). This CDR3 spans 17 amino acids. Deletions cut 1 base from V and 1 base from J, with 14 bases between. Germline loops: CDR1 SGHNT, CDR2 YENEEA.

J is TRBJ2-7 and V is TRBV20-1; 7 bases match TRBD2. The CDR3 is 15 amino acids. The V segment lost 0 bases and the J segment 7 bases; nucleotides outside the gene matches: 12. Germline V gene data show CDR1 as DFQATT and CDR2 as SNEGSKA (reference sequence). The CDR3: CSARDWTGGYNEQYF. As DNA, the CDR3 is TGCAGTGCTAGAGATTGGACGGGGGGTTACAATGAGCAGTACTTC.

This clonotype came up many times. CDR3 residues: CASSSFGWNEQFF. CDR3 nucleotides: TGTGCCAGCAGCTCCTTCGGATGGAATGAGCAGTTCTTC. The J gene is TRBJ2-1, the V gene TRBV7-2; no reliable D call. CDR1 SGHTA and CDR2 FQGNSA come from the germline V gene. The CDR3 is 13 amino acids. V was clipped by 4 bases and J by 7 bases, with 11 bases between them.

This chain uses TRBV7-2 with TRBJ1-2; no clear D. This CDR3 has 14 amino acids. Germline V lookup: CDR1 SGHTA, CDR2 FQGNSA. V was trimmed by 5 bases and J by 2 bases, leaving 12 bases between them. CDR3 region: CASSPREPNYGYTF. The CDR3 DNA reads as TGTGCCAGCAGCCCTAGGGAACCAAACTATGGCTACACCTTC.

This clonotype was observed a single time. The CDR3 bases are TGTGCCAGCAGCCAAGACGTCCACCCCGAAAAGAATGAGCAGTTCTTC. Amino acid sequence: CASSQDVHPEKNEQFF. The gene calls are TRBV3-1 and TRBJ2-1; D gene ambiguous. V was clipped by 0 bases and J by 7 bases, with 16 bases between them. Germline V gene data show CDR1 as LGHDT and CDR2 as YNNKEL (reference sequence). This CDR3 has 16 residues.